These 9 T cell receptor beta chains were all obtained from the same sample, sequenced in a study of post-analysis software for immune sequencing data. General study points: Higher frequency in patients than in controls was seen for about five TRBV segments, with TRBV5-6, TRBV5-1 and TRBV20-1 among them.

Their antigens are not known. Included in the TCR beta cDNA libraries were unique molecular identifiers. TCRdb re-called the PCR reads through MiXCR, storing one row per CDR3 protein. The sample has some 260,000 distinct CDR3 sequences; approximately 34% are singletons. Input material: blood. These receptors all stem from a girl between 5 and 17 years old with multiple sclerosis.

The table lists this clonotype with many counts. V gene TRBV20-1 combines with J gene TRBJ2-1; D gene ambiguous. The germline CDR1 and CDR2 sequences are DFQATT and SNEGSKA (reference sequence). V shed 6 bases and J shed 0 bases, with 12 bases lying between them. The CDR3 is made up of 14 amino acids. The CDR3 here is CSASLGDSYNEQFF. For the CDR3, the DNA is TGCAGTGCGAGTCTCGGCGACTCCTACAATGAGCAGTTCTTC.

This rearrangement joins TRBV30 to TRBJ2-2; D gene uncertain. Germline V lookup: CDR1 GTSNPN, CDR2 SVGIG (reference sequence). There are 12 residues in the CDR3. The V and J ends lost 1 base and 7 bases respectively, with 7 bases between them. The CDR3 sequence: CAWSALRGELFF. The CDR3 DNA is TGTGCCTGGAGTGCCCTTCGCGGGGAGCTGTTTTTT.

A word on this clonotype: This may come from a read error, since a much larger clone is one base off. The V gene is TRBV28, the J gene TRBJ2-3; 7 nucleotides line up with TRBD2. The CDR3 covers 17 residues. Germline-derived CDR1 and CDR2 are MDHEN and SYDVKM. In DNA form, the CDR3 reads TGTGTCAGCAGTTTCCTCACTTTACTAGCGAGCACAGATACGCAGTATTTT. It translates to CVSSFLTLLASTDTQYF.

As concerns this clonotype: A read error is possible here, since a much larger clone lies one base away. The rearrangement links TRBV21-1 to TRBJ2-5; the table's TRBD2 call for D was not verified on the DNA. TRBV21-1 has pseudogene status. The length of the CDR3 is 13 residues. The CDR3 region has the DNA TGTGCCAGCAGCAAAAAACTAGCGGGAGATCAGTACTTC. Its translation is CASSKKLAGDQYF.

Comment on this clonotype: The CDR3 does not end in the conserved phenylalanine or tryptophan, so this is likely a read error. The V call is TRBV20-1, the J call TRBJ2-1, with D tentatively TRBD2 (7 bases). Per germline, CDR1 DFQATT and CDR2 SNEGSKA (reference sequence). Trimming cost V 4 bases and J 6 bases, with 10 bases left between them. This CDR3 contains 12 residues. CDR3 region: CSATRGANEQFL. The CDR3 region has the DNA TGCAGTGCTACCCGGGGGGCCAATGAGCAGTTCTTA.

This clonotype was counted many times. The chain is built from TRBV18 and TRBJ1-4; D is possibly TRBD1 (6 bases). The CDR3 contains 14 residues. In germline, CDR1 is KGHSH, CDR2 LQKENI. The V end lost 3 bases, the J end lost 7 bases, and 12 bases lay between the germline ends. CDR3 bases: TGTGCCAGCTCACCGCCAGGGGTGGGTGAAAAACTGTTTTTT. Amino acids: CASSPPGVGEKLFF. The entire variable domain, with the rest obtained from reference TRBV18 and TRBJ1-4, is as follows: NAGVMQNPRHLVRRRGQEARLRCSPMKGHSHVYWYRQLPEEGLKFMVYLQKENIIDESGMPKERFSAEFPKEGPSILRIQQVVRGDSAAYFCASSPPGVGEKLFFGSGTQLSVL.

The rearrangement uses TRBV5-1 and TRBJ2-2, with 11 bases that match TRBD1. Looked up from germline, CDR1 is SGHRS and CDR2 is YFSETQ. Trimming at V came to 3 bases and at J to 5 bases, leaving 3 bases not matched to a gene. The CDR3 contains 15 residues. The CDR3 region has the DNA TGCGCCAGCAGCTCGGGGACAGGGGGAACCGGGGAGCTGTTTTTT. Protein: CASSSGTGGTGELFF. The full variable domain, with the rest looked up from reference TRBV5-1 and TRBJ2-2, is KAGVTQTPRYLIKTRGQQVTLSCSPISGHRSVSWYQQTPGQGLQFLFEYFSETQRNKGNFPGRFSGRQFSNSRSEMNVSTLELGDSALYLCASSSGTGGTGELFFGEGSRLTVL.

The V call is TRBV3-1, the J call TRBJ1-6, with D perhaps matching TRBD1 (5 bases). Germline loops: CDR1 LGHDT, CDR2 YNNKEL (reference sequence). The CDR3 consists of 15 residues. With 4 bases removed from V and 9 bases from J, the gap between germline ends came to 16 bases. For the CDR3, the DNA is TGTGCCAGCAGCCCGAGTGGGACGGACATTTCACCCCTCCACTTT. Encoded protein: CASSPSGTDISPLHF.

Only a few counts were recorded for this clonotype. The chain's CDR3 is CASSVGPSYEQYF. In nucleotides, the CDR3 is TGTGCCAGCAGCGTAGGGCCCAGCTACGAGCAGTACTTC. V gene TRBV9 combines with J gene TRBJ2-5; D remains unclear. Matching the DNA end better, TRBJ2-7 makes the J call doubtful. Germline CDR1 reads SGDLS; CDR2 reads YYNGEE. This CDR3 spans 13 amino acids.